The 8 T cell receptor beta chains in this list originate from one sample, sequenced in a study of human CD8 memory T cell subsets. UMI-labeled 5' RACE generated the TCR beta libraries. Reanalyzing the 5' RACE reads, TCRdb keeps one entry per CDR3 protein, without DNA. The ten top clones account for over 7%, within a sample of 9,000 to 13,000 distinct CDR3 sequences. Material for sequencing was CD8+ T cells from PBMCs. The source of these receptors is a human donor in good health.

The chain has TRBV29-1 and TRBJ2-1; checking the TCRdb D call of TRBD1 is not possible without DNA. The CDR3 sequence is 16 residues long. Germline CDR1 and CDR2: SQVTM and ANQGSEA. CDR3 region: CSVEDLQAGAYNEQFF.

This rearrangement joins TRBV5-4 to TRBJ2-7; TCRdb indicates TRBD1, and absent DNA this call remains unverified. Germline CDR1 SGHNT, CDR2 YYREEE (reference sequence). The CDR3 length is 14 residues. The CDR3 loop is CASSFGTGTYEQYF.

The chain combines TRBV3-1 with TRBJ2-7; no DNA is available, so the TRBD1 call from TCRdb remains unchecked. The V gene's germline CDR1 is LGHDT and CDR2 YNNKEL (reference sequence). The CDR3 sequence is 15 residues long. The CDR3 sequence: CASSPGAGATYEQYF.

Frequency places this clonotype as medium-sized. The chain has TRBV27 and TRBJ1-2; without DNA, the TCRdb call of TRBD1 cannot be checked. Germline V CDR1 and CDR2: MNHEY, SMNVEV (reference sequence). The CDR3 has 13 residues. The CDR3: CASSSGTDYGYTF.

The chain uses TRBV30 and TRBJ2-1; the D gene TCRdb calls, TRBD2, cannot be checked with no DNA. Germline V gene data show CDR1 as GTSNPN and CDR2 as SVGIG (reference sequence). This CDR3 has 12 amino acids. The CDR3 loop reads CAWSVGGDEQFF.

The V call is TRBV14, the J call TRBJ2-1; the D gene TCRdb calls, TRBD1, cannot be checked with no DNA. Germline V gives CDR1 SGHDN, CDR2 FVKESK. The CDR3 length is 13 residues. The CDR3 sequence: CASSQRVGREQFF.

The J gene is TRBJ1-2, the V gene TRBV20-1. The CDR3 is 16 residues long. The germline V gene encodes CDR1 DFQATT and CDR2 SNEGSKA (reference sequence). CDR3 protein: CSADREDGRRGYGYTF.

J is TRBJ2-7 and V is TRBV5-8; TCRdb's D gene call, TRBD1, goes unchecked for lack of DNA. The CDR3 runs to 13 residues. Germline V CDR1 and CDR2: SGHTS, YDEGEE. The CDR3 protein is CASSLSGAYEQYF.